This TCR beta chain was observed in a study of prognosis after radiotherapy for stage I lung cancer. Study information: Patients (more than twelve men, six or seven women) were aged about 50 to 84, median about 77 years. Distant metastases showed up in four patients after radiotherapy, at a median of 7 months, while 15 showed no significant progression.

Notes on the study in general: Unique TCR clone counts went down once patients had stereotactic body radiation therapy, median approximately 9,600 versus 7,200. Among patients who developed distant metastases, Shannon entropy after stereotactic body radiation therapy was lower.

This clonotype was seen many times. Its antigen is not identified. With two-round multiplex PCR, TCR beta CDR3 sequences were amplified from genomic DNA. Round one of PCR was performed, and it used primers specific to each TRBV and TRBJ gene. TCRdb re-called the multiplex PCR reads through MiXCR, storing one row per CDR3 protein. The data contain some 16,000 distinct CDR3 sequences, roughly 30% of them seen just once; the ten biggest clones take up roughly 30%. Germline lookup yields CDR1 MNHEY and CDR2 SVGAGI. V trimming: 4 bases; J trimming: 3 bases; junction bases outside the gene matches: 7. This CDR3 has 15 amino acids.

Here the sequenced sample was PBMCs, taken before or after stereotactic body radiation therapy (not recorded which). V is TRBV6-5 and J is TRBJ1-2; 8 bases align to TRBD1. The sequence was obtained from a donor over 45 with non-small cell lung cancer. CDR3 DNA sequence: TGTGCCAGCAGTTGGACCCCAGGGGGCGACTATGGCTACACCTTC. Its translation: CASSWTPGGDYGYTF.